A single sample gave rise to the 22 T cell receptor beta chains below, sequenced in a study of CD8+CD57+ T cells in acquired aplastic anemia. The study profiled TCR beta VDJ and CDR3 using genomic DNA as template. TCRdb redid the calling of the reads with MiXCR, one entry per CDR3 protein. The data show about 160,000 distinct CDR3 sequences, with 35% to 55% seen just once and 0.85% to 1.3% held by the top ten. The sample comprised sorted CD4+, CD8+, or CD8+CD57+ T cells (not recorded which) from PBMCs. The source of these receptors is a human donor in good health.

The DNA of the CDR3 is TGTGCCAGCAGTTTCCGGGGGGACACCGGAGATACGCAGTATTTT. Encoded protein: CASSFRGDTGDTQYF. The chain joins TRBV27 to TRBJ2-3; D is possibly TRBD2 (7 bases). V gave up 3 bases and J gave up 5 bases, with 15 bases separating them. Germline V gives CDR1 MNHEY, CDR2 SMNVEV (reference sequence). CDR3 length: 15 residues.

The chain is built from TRBV25-1 and TRBJ2-3; a weak D match, TRBD1 (5 bases). Trimming pared 3 bases from V and 6 bases from J, leaving 13 bases between. The CDR3 sequence is 14 residues long. Germline loops: CDR1 MGHDK, CDR2 SYGVNS. The chain's CDR3 is CASSDIGDADTQYF. DNA of the CDR3: TGTGCCAGCAGTGATATAGGGGATGCGGATACGCAGTATTTT.

The chain is built from TRBV4-1 and TRBJ2-7, with 7 bases aligning to TRBD2. Germline CDR1 reads MGHRA; CDR2 reads YSYEKL. The V segment lost 1 base and the J segment 6 bases; nucleotides outside the gene matches: 3. CDR3 length equals 13 residues. The CDR3 DNA reads TGCGCCAGCAGCCAAGGGGAGGGAGGCGAGCAGTACTTC. This encodes CASSQGEGGEQYF.

This clonotype has just a few counts. Its ends do not fully match the called genes, so a read error is possible. The chain combines TRBV10-3 with TRBJ2-7, with TRBD1 matching over 7 bases. The germline V gene encodes CDR1 ENHRY and CDR2 SYGVKD. This CDR3 comprises 16 residues. CDR3 in amino acids: CAISESPTGLAYKQYF. In DNA form, the CDR3 reads TGTGCCATCAGTGAGTCCCCGACAGGGCTAGCCTACAAGCAGTACTTC.

The gene calls are TRBV7-9 and TRBJ1-2, with 9 positions matching TRBD1. CDR1 SEHNR and CDR2 FQNEAQ come from the germline V gene (reference sequence). There are 14 residues in the CDR3. V gave up 4 bases and J gave up 3 bases; unmatched junction bases: 3. CDR3 coding DNA: TGTGCCAGCAGCTCTGGACAGGGGTACTATGGCTACACCTTC. Its protein is CASSSGQGYYGYTF.

This clonotype was seen repeatedly, ten times or more. CDR3 in DNA: TGTGCCAGCATTTACAGGTCTGTCAATCAGCCCCAGCATTTT. As protein: CASIYRSVNQPQHF. The J gene is TRBJ1-5, the V gene TRBV12-3 or TRBV12-4, with a weak D call TRBD1 (5 bases). Trimming took off 7 bases at V and 3 bases at J, with 13 bases between the two ends. The CDR3 totals 14 residues.

This clonotype was recorded many times. V and J are TRBV11-1 and TRBJ2-1; no clear D. The germline gives CDR1 SGHAT, CDR2 FQDESV (reference sequence). CDR3 length: 17 amino acids. V was shortened by 5 bases and J by 4 bases, with 21 bases between the two germline ends. CDR3 protein: CASSPSWKKVQYNEQFF. The DNA for the CDR3 is TGTGCCAGCAGCCCGTCCTGGAAGAAAGTACAGTACAATGAGCAGTTCTTC.

This rearrangement joins TRBV20-1 to TRBJ1-1; no clear D. This CDR3 spans 12 amino acids. V lost 3 bases and J lost 3, with 8 bases in between. Germline values: CDR1 DFQATT, CDR2 SNEGSKA (reference sequence). The CDR3 DNA reads TGCAGTGCTAGTACTGGAGACACTGAAGCTTTCTTT. Its protein product is CSASTGDTEAFF.

The V and J genes are TRBV2 and TRBJ1-6; maybe TRBD1 (5 bases). This CDR3 is built from 12 residues. Germline CDR1 and CDR2: SNHLY and FYNNEI. The V end lost 3 bases, the J end lost 14 bases, and 11 bases lay between the germline ends. The CDR3 region is CASSEIGAALHF. In DNA form, the CDR3 reads TGTGCCAGCAGTGAGATCGGGGCGGCCCTCCACTTT.

V usage is TRBV29-1 and J usage is TRBJ2-5; tentatively, D is TRBD1 (7 bases). V was clipped by 4 bases and J by 4 bases, with 16 bases between them. The CDR3 totals 14 residues. Germline assignment: CDR1 SQVTM and CDR2 ANQGSEA. The CDR3 loop reads CSVGVAGGRETQYF. CDR3 in DNA: TGCAGCGTTGGGGTAGCAGGGGGGAGAGAGACCCAGTACTTC.

A few counts support this clonotype. The chain couples TRBV6-1 to TRBJ2-3, with TRBD2 identical over 13 bases. CDR1 MNHNS and CDR2 SASEGT come from the germline V gene. This CDR3 has 17 amino acids. The J segment lost 5 bases and the V segment lost 4 bases, leaving 9 bases of the junction unmatched. CDR3 in DNA: TGTGCCAGCAGTGGCGGACTAGCGGGGGCCCTGGGAGATACGCAGTATTTT. The encoded protein is CASSGGLAGALGDTQYF.

Ten or more counts support this clonotype. The chain recombines TRBV20-1 with TRBJ2-7, with D possibly matching TRBD2 (5 bases). Per germline, CDR1 DFQATT and CDR2 SNEGSKA (reference sequence). The ends were cut back, 6 bases at V and 9 bases at J, with 21 bases in the middle. The CDR3 consists of 13 residues. The DNA for the CDR3 is TGCAGTGCCCGTGTAGCAGGAGTACGGGGGCAGTACTTC. Its translation: CSARVAGVRGQYF.

This clonotype has ten or more counts. The rearrangement joins TRBV20-1 to TRBJ2-1; possibly TRBD1 for D (6 bases). The CDR3 totals 14 residues. The germline V and J ends were trimmed by 0 bases and 6 bases, with 12 bases remaining between them. Germline V gene data show CDR1 as DFQATT and CDR2 as SNEGSKA (reference sequence). The CDR3 region has the DNA TGCAGTGCTAGAGATTCGCAGGGGAGCAATGAGCAGTTCTTC. It translates to CSARDSQGSNEQFF.

The rearrangement links TRBV6-1 to TRBJ1-5; the D gene is possibly TRBD1 (6 bases). The germline V gene has CDR1 MNHNS and CDR2 SASEGT. CDR3 length equals 17 residues. V dropped 6 bases and J dropped 8 bases, with 26 bases sitting between them. The CDR3 loop reads CASRAQGFGGAREPQHF. CDR3 DNA sequence: TGTGCCAGCAGGGCGCAGGGTTTCGGGGGGGCTAGGGAGCCCCAGCATTTT.

This clonotype was recorded many times. The chain is built from TRBV6-5 and TRBJ1-1, with D possibly being TRBD1 (5 bases). V lost 5 bases, J lost 5 bases, and 12 bases lay in between. This CDR3 spans 13 amino acids. In germline, CDR1 is MNHEY, CDR2 SVGAGI. CDR3 sequence reads: CASSQGGGTEAFF. Written as DNA, the CDR3 is TGTGCCAGCAGTCAGGGCGGCGGGACTGAAGCTTTCTTT.

In this sample, this clonotype turned up a few times. V is TRBV15 and J is TRBJ2-5; tentatively, D is TRBD2 (6 bases). Trimming pared 1 base from V and 5 bases from J, leaving 17 bases between. Germline loops: CDR1 LNHNV, CDR2 YYDKDF (reference sequence). This CDR3 contains 16 residues. CDR3 DNA: TGTGCCACCAGCAGAGGAGGGATAGTCAGCGGGGAGACCCAGTACTTC. As protein: CATSRGGIVSGETQYF. The whole variable domain, remainder taken from reference TRBV15 and TRBJ2-5, is DAMVIQNPRYQVTQFGKPVTLSCSQTLNHNVMYWYQQKSSQAPKLLFHYYDKDFNNEADTPDNFQSRRPNTSFCFLDIRSPGLGDTAMYLCATSRGGIVSGETQYFGPGTRLLVL.

This clonotype was detected many times. The chain uses TRBV19 and TRBJ2-7, with 7 bases aligning to TRBD1. With 5 bases clipped from V and 0 bases from J, the junction kept 7 bases outside the gene matches. Germline loops: CDR1 LNHDA, CDR2 SQIVND (reference sequence). The CDR3 contains 15 residues. CDR3 region: CASSVGQTSSYEQYF. The DNA of the CDR3 is TGTGCCAGTAGTGTGGGACAGACGAGCTCCTACGAGCAGTACTTC. The variable domain in full, with the rest retrieved from reference TRBV19 and TRBJ2-7, is DGGITQSPKYLFRKEGQNVTLSCEQNLNHDAMYWYRQDPGQGLRLIYYSQIVNDFQKGDIAEGYSVSREKKESFPLTVTSAQKNPTAFYLCASSVGQTSSYEQYFGPGTRLTVT.

This clonotype was detected only a few times. V is TRBV10-1 and J is TRBJ2-1, with TRBD2 matching 12 bases. The CDR3 is 17 amino acids. Germline CDR1 WNHNN, CDR2 SYGVQD (reference sequence). The V segment lost 2 bases and the J segment 0 bases; nucleotides outside the gene matches: 2. This CDR3 is CASSEGLAGSSYNEQFF. For the CDR3, the DNA is TGCGCCAGCAGTGAGGGACTAGCGGGGAGCTCCTACAATGAGCAGTTCTTC.

In this sample, this clonotype turned up a few times. The CDR3 loop reads CASSGQGGHYGYTF. CDR3 DNA sequence: TGTGCCAGCAGTGGACAGGGAGGGCACTATGGCTACACCTTC. V gene TRBV2 combines with J gene TRBJ1-2, with 7 bases fitting TRBD1. Germline V gene data show CDR1 as SNHLY and CDR2 as FYNNEI. J lost 3 bases, V lost 4 bases, and 5 bases had no gene match. The CDR3 consists of 14 residues.

This clonotype showed up just a few times. The rearrangement joins TRBV6-1 to TRBJ2-3; 8 bases align to TRBD2. The CDR3 has 17 amino acids. Losses at the gene ends were 6 bases for V and 1 base for J; bases not matched to a gene: 12. From germline, CDR1 is MNHNS and CDR2 SASEGT. The CDR3 reads CASSRAGTRGGTDTQYF. Here the CDR3 DNA reads TGTGCCAGCAGCAGAGCCGGGACTAGGGGTGGCACAGATACGCAGTATTTT.

The rearrangement links TRBV24-1 to TRBJ1-1; 9 positions match TRBD1. This CDR3 has 15 amino acids. V gave up 10 bases and J gave up 2 bases; unmatched junction bases: 10. The germline V gene has CDR1 KGHDR and CDR2 SFDVKD. The chain's CDR3 is CATSSGTGINTEAFF. The CDR3 nucleotides read TGTGCCACAAGCTCCGGGACAGGGATTAACACTGAAGCTTTCTTT.

This clonotype was picked up many times. This chain uses TRBV4-2 with TRBJ1-6, with D unresolved. The germline gives CDR1 LGHNA, CDR2 YNFKEQ. The V and J ends lost 0 bases and 8 bases respectively, with 8 bases between them. The length of the CDR3 is 14 residues. Here the CDR3 reads CASSQDRRDSPLHF. The CDR3 DNA reads TGTGCCAGCAGCCAAGACAGGAGGGATTCACCCCTCCACTTT.